Given below is one T cell receptor (beta chain) in context. There is no known antigen for this receptor. No base quality values were provided; no much bigger clone lies one nucleotide off. The library was prepared using the immunoSEQ multiplex PCR assay. T cell repertoires were profiled by deep sequencing of rearranged TCR beta loci, alongside multiparametric flow cytometry. TCRdb provides this immuneACCESS table in a form limited to in-frame rearrangements. Some clones are lacking; in checked studies, under half of them reflect an unresolved V gene, and why the rest are absent is not known. Within this sample are some 170,000 clones, with roughly nine tenths of them counted one time only. The ten top clones hold 4% to 5% of the sample. The record originates from a study of lymphopenia after photon versus proton radiotherapy (dated by TCRdb to the late 2010s). With regard to the full study: Photon and proton radiation therapy were compared by the study for their immunological effects in patients with gastrointestinal tumors who developed high-grade lymphopenia. The cohort included approximately 18 patients with gastrointestinal tumors who developed lymphopenia after receiving either photon or proton therapy. The goal of the study was to describe how the two radiation modalities differ in their effects on the immune system. The study at large found these results: Among patients across the cohort who died, overall survival time showed an inverse correlation with a larger post-nadir drop in TCR diversity. The survival association was assessed only in patients who died, and better survival with proton therapy was presented by the authors as a possibility rather than a demonstrated result. Proton-treated patients stayed relatively stable during treatment, while photon-treated patients lost naive T cells and TCR diversity and gained effector/memory populations. After the lymphocyte count nadir, oligoclonal expansion, especially of CD8+ Temra cells, was observed in photon-treated repertoires, and the drop in diversity was driven by this expansion.

The CDR3 spans 18 residues, from the cysteine through the phenylalanine. Only the CDR3 DNA is retained, 54 bases long and in frame from the first base. V has 5 bases trimmed and J has 7 bases trimmed; junction bases matching no gene number 15. The germline V gene (reference sequence) sets CDR1 to LNHDA and CDR2 to SQIVND. The chain employs TRBV19 and TRBJ1-5; 12 nucleotides in the junction match TRBD1. The starting material was peripheral blood, obtained from a patient treated with photon-based radiotherapy. This clonotype was sampled from a man aged 45-65 years with gastric cancer. The bases read TGTGCCAGTAGTCCCCCGATCTCCGGGACAGGGGGCTTCCAGCCCCAGCATTTT. Translation gives CASSPPISGTGGFQPQHF.